The 3 T cell receptor beta chains below were found in one sample sequenced in a study of T cells in localized non-small cell lung cancer. The table came from immunoSEQ multiplex PCR; TCRdb's copy has only in-frame clones and leaves some out. The sample shows around 30,000 clones, more than 70% of them seen only once. Here the sequenced sample was peripheral blood, taken before any cancer treatment. These receptors were taken from a female donor aged 60 or older with stage III squamous cell lung carcinoma.

The V and J genes are TRBV28 and TRBJ1-1; D perhaps matches TRBD1 (5 bases). The germline V gene has CDR1 MDHEN and CDR2 SYDVKM. The CDR3 runs to 14 residues. With 3 bases removed from V and 3 bases from J, the gap between germline ends came to 11 bases. The CDR3 sequence: CASSLVGPDTEAFF. DNA for the CDR3: TGTGCCAGCAGTTTGGTGGGGCCCGACACTGAAGCTTTCTTT. The full variable domain, its missing parts supplied by reference TRBV28 and TRBJ1-1, is DVKVTQSSRYLVKRTGEKVFLECVQDMDHENMFWYRQDPGLGLRLIYFSYDVKMKEKGDIPEGYSVSREKKERFSLILESASTNQTSMYLCASSLVGPDTEAFFGQGTRLTVV.

Note on this clone: The same CDR3 can be traced to other DNA sequences in this sample. Here the CDR3 DNA reads TGTGCCATCACGGGATCCCAACAGGCCGAAGCTTTCTTT. It encodes CAITGSQQAEAFF. The genes are TRBV10-3 and TRBJ1-1, with a weak D call TRBD1 (5 bases). Trimming shortened V by 7 bases and J by 8 bases, and 17 bases separated the two germline ends. The CDR3 runs to 13 residues. CDR1 and CDR2 from the germline V gene are ENHRY and SYGVKD.

V gene TRBV27 combines with J gene TRBJ1-5, with no clear D. Germline-derived CDR1 and CDR2 are MNHEY and SMNVEV (reference sequence). The CDR3 sequence is 16 residues long. Trimming took 2 bases from V and 0 from J, leaving 11 bases between them. Here the CDR3 reads CASSLKAPNSNQPQHF. In DNA form, the CDR3 reads TGTGCCAGCAGTTTAAAGGCACCTAATAGCAATCAGCCCCAGCATTTT.